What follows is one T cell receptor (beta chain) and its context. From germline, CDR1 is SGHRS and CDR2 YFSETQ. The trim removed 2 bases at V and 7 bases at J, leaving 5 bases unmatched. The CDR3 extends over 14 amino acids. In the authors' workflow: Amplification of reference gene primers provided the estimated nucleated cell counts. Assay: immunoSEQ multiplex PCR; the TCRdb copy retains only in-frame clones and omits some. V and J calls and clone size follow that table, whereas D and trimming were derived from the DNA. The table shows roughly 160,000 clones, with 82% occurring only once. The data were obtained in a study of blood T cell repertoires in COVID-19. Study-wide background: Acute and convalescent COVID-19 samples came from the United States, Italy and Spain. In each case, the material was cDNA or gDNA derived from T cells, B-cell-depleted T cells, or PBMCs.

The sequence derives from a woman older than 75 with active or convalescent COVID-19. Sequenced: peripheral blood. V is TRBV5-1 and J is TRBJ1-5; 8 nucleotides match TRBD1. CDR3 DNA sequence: TGCGCCAGCAGCTTTGATACAGGGGGGCAGCCCCAGCATTTT. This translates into CASSFDTGGQPQHF.